Given below is one TCR beta chain in context. Its antigen is unidentified. This CDR3 has 17 residues. Germline CDR1 is MGHRA and CDR2 is YSYEKL. This record comes from a study of monozygotic twins with inflammatory bowel disease. Whole-study findings and limits: Whereas healthy co-twins had higher TCRbeta diversity (inverse Simpson), IBD patients had lower diversity. Patient repertoire variability may have increased through differing immunosuppressive treatments.

TCRdb reprocessed the 5' RACE reads, with one entry per CDR3 protein and no DNA. The specimen's table records 400,000 to 500,000 distinct CDR3 sequences. The source is a human donor with ulcerative colitis or Crohn's disease, or a healthy co-twin of an affected twin (not recorded which). The chain uses TRBV4-1 and TRBJ2-5; checking the TCRdb D call of TRBD2 is not possible without DNA. Specimen: blood. The CDR3 here is CASSQEAIAGGGETQYF.